This T cell receptor beta chain was obtained from a study of PD-L1 blockade in urothelial cancer. About the study: Beginning in about 2014, patients received atezolizumab, given as 1,200 mg intravenously every 3 weeks. The researchers analyzed blood 3 weeks (second dose) and 6 weeks after treatment start.

Each PCR received spiked synthetic TCR analog templates. Some clones are missing from TCRdb's copy, which holds only in-frame ones; the method was immunoSEQ multiplex PCR. The data hold 40,000 to 60,000 clones, with about 81% observed a single time. The germline V gene encodes CDR1 SGHTA and CDR2 FQGNSA. V was clipped by 8 bases and J by 7 bases, with 15 bases between them. The CDR3 length is 14 residues. Overall study results and limits: By 3 weeks, tumor-associated blood clones had expanded more in durable-benefit patients.

In regard to this clone: Its specificity is unknown.

Time point specified: pretreatment peripheral blood. Here the sequenced sample was PBMCs, taken around atezolizumab (anti-PD-L1) treatment. The receptor comes from a man between 70 and 80 years old with urothelial cancer. This chain joins TRBV7-2 and TRBJ1-6; weak D call: TRBD1 (5 bases). CDR3 DNA sequence: TGTGCCAGCGGCCAAGGGGCAATGAATTCACCCCTCCACTTT. Amino acids: CASGQGAMNSPLHF.